This T cell receptor (beta chain) was recovered during a study of blood T cells in healthy people across ages. The authors ran a second PCR of roughly 7 to 11 cycles using a sample-barcoded 5' primer and a J-beta primer mix. TCRdb called the 5' RACE reads again in MiXCR, with one record for every CDR3 protein. In the table there are about 800,000 distinct CDR3 sequences, about half of which are singletons. What was sequenced was blood. This TCR was sampled from a man at least 80 years old in good health.

The CDR3 spells CASSQDLTRLYGYTF. The DNA for the CDR3 is TGTGCCAGCAGCCAAGATCTTACAAGACTCTATGGCTACACCTTC. This chain connects TRBV4-2 to TRBJ1-2; no clear D. Germline V gene lookup returns CDR1 LGHNA and CDR2 YNFKEQ. The V end lost 0 bases, the J end lost 4 bases, and 12 bases lay between the germline ends. The CDR3 sequence is 15 residues long.